These 21 T cell receptor beta chains were all obtained from the same sample, sequenced in a study of cytomegalovirus exposure and HLA in healthy donors. The PCR made use of 60 Vbeta and 13 Jbeta primers. The method was immunoSEQ multiplex PCR; TCRdb's version includes in-frame clones alone and lacks a portion of them. The table records 90,000 to 120,000 clones, 55% to 75% of them present only once. The sequencing sample was made of PBMCs. These receptors all come from a man aged 25-40 years in good health and CMV-seropositive.

J is TRBJ2-7 and V is TRBV11-1; 7 bases fit TRBD2. The J segment lost 2 bases and the V segment lost 4 bases, leaving 5 bases of the junction unmatched. Germline CDR1 reads SGHAT; CDR2 reads FQDESV (reference sequence). This CDR3 has 14 amino acids. CDR3 coding DNA: TGTGCCAGCAGCTCCGAAGCGGGGACCTACGAGCAGTACTTC. Protein product: CASSSEAGTYEQYF.

The rearrangement uses TRBV2 and TRBJ1-6; 10 bases are shared with TRBD1. The CDR3 has 13 residues. The germline V gene encodes CDR1 SNHLY and CDR2 FYNNEI. The ends lost 8 bases at V and 11 bases at J; junction bases unmatched: 6. The CDR3: CASVRDRGTPLHF. The CDR3 nucleotides read TGTGCCAGCGTACGGGACAGGGGTACACCCCTCCACTTT.

There are a few counts of this clone. This chain uses TRBV7-9 with TRBJ2-3; 11 nucleotides line up with TRBD2. CDR3 length: 18 amino acids. The J segment lost 3 bases and the V segment lost 2 bases, leaving 10 bases of the junction unmatched. The germline V gene has CDR1 SEHNR and CDR2 FQNEAQ (reference sequence). CDR3 in amino acids: CASSLPRRLAGRTDTQYF. As DNA, the CDR3 is TGTGCCAGCAGCTTACCGCGACGACTAGCGGGGCGAACAGATACGCAGTATTTT.

This clone was picked up one time. V is TRBV2 and J is TRBJ2-1; weak D call: TRBD2 (6 bases). V was cut by 4 bases and J by 7 bases, with 17 bases left in between. The CDR3 totals 15 residues. From germline, CDR1 is SNHLY and CDR2 FYNNEI. CDR3 amino acids: CASSVELLGGNEQFF. The CDR3 DNA follows: TGTGCCAGCAGTGTTGAACTCCTCGGGGGAAATGAGCAGTTCTTC. Based on the CDR3 plus reference TRBV2 and TRBJ2-1, the full variable domain is EPEVTQTPSHQVTQMGQEVILRCVPISNHLYFYWYRQILGQKVEFLVSFYNNEISEKSEIFDDQFSVERPDGSNFTLKIRSTKLEDSAMYFCASSVELLGGNEQFFGPGTRLTVL.

V and J are TRBV5-8 and TRBJ1-2, with 11 bases that match TRBD1. The trim removed 1 base at V and 8 bases at J, leaving 7 bases unmatched. The CDR3 sequence is 15 residues long. Germline assignment: CDR1 SGHTS and CDR2 YDEGEE. The CDR3 DNA is TGTGCCAGCAGCTTGCCGGACAGGGGGCCCTACGGCTACACCTTC. This sequence encodes CASSLPDRGPYGYTF. Full variable domain (rest looked up from reference TRBV5-8 and TRBJ1-2): EAGVTQSPTHLIKTRGQQATLRCSPISGHTSVYWYQQALGLGLQFLLWYDEGEERNRGNFPPRFSGRQFPNYSSELNVNALELEDSALYLCASSLPDRGPYGYTFGSGTRLTVV.

In this sample, this clone turned up a few times. The chain couples TRBV11-3 to TRBJ2-7, with TRBD1 identical over 7 bases. The CDR3 runs to 15 residues. V was clipped by 0 bases and J by 2 bases; unmatched bases: 4. Per germline, CDR1 SGHNT and CDR2 YENEEA. The CDR3 reads CASSLDRGPTYEQYF. The CDR3 DNA reads as TGTGCCAGCAGCTTAGATAGGGGGCCTACCTACGAGCAGTACTTC.

This clone came up a few times. J is TRBJ2-3 and V is TRBV19, with 7 bases that match TRBD1. Germline assignment: CDR1 LNHDA and CDR2 SQIVND (reference sequence). After removal of 10 bases from V and 1 base from J, the junction contained 5 bases not matched to a gene. CDR3 size: 13 residues. The DNA for the CDR3 is TGTGCCACTGAGGGGACAGGCACAGATACGCAGTATTTT. It translates to CATEGTGTDTQYF.

The chain uses TRBV6-5 and TRBJ1-4, with D perhaps TRBD1 (5 bases). The CDR3 is 14 amino acids. Per the germline V gene, CDR1 is MNHEY and CDR2 is SVGAGI. Deletions cut 4 bases from V and 5 bases from J, with 11 bases between. This CDR3 reads CASSSRQQNEKLFF. The CDR3 DNA reads TGTGCCAGCAGTTCCCGACAGCAGAATGAAAAACTGTTTTTT.

The chain combines TRBV2 with TRBJ1-2, with 9 bases fitting TRBD1. Trimming took 6 bases from V and 8 from J; bases not matched to a gene: 1. In germline, CDR1 is SNHLY, CDR2 FYNNEI. The CDR3 runs 11 residues. The CDR3 region is CASRDRGGYTF. The CDR3, as DNA: TGTGCCAGCAGGGACAGGGGAGGCTACACCTTC.

The chain carries TRBV2 and TRBJ1-5; D unresolved. V was shortened by 3 bases and J by 0 bases, with 18 bases between the two germline ends. In germline, CDR1 is SNHLY, CDR2 FYNNEI. The CDR3 is 18 amino acids. The CDR3 DNA is TGTGCCAGCAGTGAGGGCAGGTTAGTCGATTATAGCAATCAGCCCCAGCATTTT. This encodes CASSEGRLVDYSNQPQHF.

The rearrangement joins TRBV4-1 to TRBJ2-2; D is unresolved. The CDR3 has 14 residues. Between the trimmed V and J ends, which lost 4 bases and 7 bases, there was a span of 13 bases. Germline V gives CDR1 MGHRA, CDR2 YSYEKL. The CDR3, as DNA: TGCGCCAGCAGCCTCTTCGCGACTGGCGGGGAGCTGTTTTTT. Translation gives CASSLFATGGELFF.

J is TRBJ1-1 and V is TRBV5-1; possible D gene TRBD1, 6 bases. CDR1 SGHRS and CDR2 YFSETQ come from the germline V gene. Trimming took 0 bases from V and 2 from J, leaving 11 bases between them. The CDR3 has 15 amino acids. The CDR3 DNA is TGCGCCAGCAGCTTGGACGGACAGAGAAACACTGAAGCTTTCTTT. Translated, it gives CASSLDGQRNTEAFF. Drawing the rest from reference TRBV5-1 and TRBJ1-1, the complete variable domain is KAGVTQTPRYLIKTRGQQVTLSCSPISGHRSVSWYQQTPGQGLQFLFEYFSETQRNKGNFPGRFSGRQFSNSRSEMNVSTLELGDSALYLCASSLDGQRNTEAFFGQGTRLTVV.

The V and J genes are TRBV30 and TRBJ1-1; no definite D call. Trimming removed 3 bases at V and 2 bases at J, with 16 bases between. The germline CDR1 and CDR2 sequences are GTSNPN and SVGIG (reference sequence). The CDR3 runs to 15 residues. The CDR3 loop reads CAWRTSRTSNTEAFF. Here the CDR3 DNA reads TGTGCCTGGAGAACCTCCCGGACTTCCAACACTGAAGCTTTCTTT.

Note on this clone: One junction end does not reproduce the germline sequence, and a read error may be involved. The V and J genes are TRBV7-9 and TRBJ2-7; a weak D match, TRBD2 (5 bases). Germline V gene data show CDR1 as SEHNR and CDR2 as FQNEAQ (reference sequence). The CDR3 has 13 amino acids. The CDR3 DNA reads as TGTTCCAGCAGCTTAGATGCCGGGAACGAGCAGTACTTC. Its translation is CSSSLDAGNEQYF.

This chain links TRBV5-8 with TRBJ2-1; the match to TRBD1 covers 8 bases. This CDR3 has 13 residues. Germline-derived CDR1 and CDR2 are SGHTS and YDEGEE. Germline trimming cut 5 bases from V and 8 bases from J; bases unmatched to any gene: 6. The CDR3 protein is CASRRTGMHEQFF. The DNA for the CDR3 is TGTGCCAGCAGAAGGACAGGGATGCATGAGCAGTTCTTC.

The V gene is TRBV7-9, the J gene TRBJ1-5; 8 bases line up with TRBD1. V dropped 4 bases and J dropped 3; count of bases not matched to a gene: 8. CDR1 is SEHNR and CDR2 is FQNEAQ in the germline V gene (reference sequence). The CDR3 runs 16 residues. CDR3 coding DNA: TGTGCCAGCAGCTACGGACAGGGAACTTTCAATCAGCCCCAGCATTTT. Translation gives CASSYGQGTFNQPQHF.

The chain carries TRBV20-1 and TRBJ2-7, with D hard to call. V dropped 7 bases and J dropped 3 bases, with 10 bases sitting between them. Germline loops: CDR1 DFQATT, CDR2 SNEGSKA (reference sequence). The CDR3 length is 11 residues. In DNA, the CDR3 is TGCAGTGTCTTTAACAGCTACGAGCAGTACTTC. Its protein is CSVFNSYEQYF.

In its sample, this clone was seen once. In the same sample, other DNA sequences code for this CDR3. The chain combines TRBV2 with TRBJ2-7, with 7 positions matching TRBD1. The CDR3 runs 15 residues. Trimming at V came to 3 bases and at J to 3 bases, leaving 8 bases not matched to a gene. Germline V CDR1 and CDR2: SNHLY, FYNNEI. The CDR3 spells CASSDGRQGIYEQYF. In nucleotides, the CDR3 is TGTGCCAGCAGTGACGGCAGACAGGGTATCTACGAGCAGTACTTC.

The chain has TRBV19 and TRBJ1-3; 7 bases align to TRBD1. V dropped 6 bases and J dropped 2; count of bases not matched to a gene: 4. Germline values: CDR1 LNHDA, CDR2 SQIVND (reference sequence). This CDR3 has 14 amino acids. CDR3 in amino acids: CASSQDRAGNTIYF. The CDR3 region has the DNA TGTGCCAGTAGCCAAGACAGGGCTGGAAACACCATATATTTT. Full variable domain (rest looked up from reference TRBV19 and TRBJ1-3): DGGITQSPKYLFRKEGQNVTLSCEQNLNHDAMYWYRQDPGQGLRLIYYSQIVNDFQKGDIAEGYSVSREKKESFPLTVTSAQKNPTAFYLCASSQDRAGNTIYFGEGSWLTVV.

This clone was seen a handful of times. The chain has TRBV6-6 and TRBJ1-2; tentative D call: TRBD1 (5 bases). From germline, CDR1 is MNHNY and CDR2 SVGAGI (reference sequence). CDR3 size: 15 residues. Deletions cut 2 bases from V and 2 bases from J, with 12 bases between. Written as DNA, the CDR3 is TGTGCCAGCAGTTACGCGCGTCAGGGCAACTATGGCTACACCTTC. Its translation: CASSYARQGNYGYTF.

The V and J genes are TRBV16 and TRBJ1-1; D not certain. The CDR3 totals 13 residues. The ends were cut back, 4 bases at V and 0 bases at J, with 6 bases in the middle. CDR1 is KGHSY, CDR2 FQNENV, per germline. CDR3 amino acids: CASSPALNTEAFF. The CDR3 DNA follows: TGTGCCAGCAGCCCCGCGCTGAACACTGAAGCTTTCTTT.